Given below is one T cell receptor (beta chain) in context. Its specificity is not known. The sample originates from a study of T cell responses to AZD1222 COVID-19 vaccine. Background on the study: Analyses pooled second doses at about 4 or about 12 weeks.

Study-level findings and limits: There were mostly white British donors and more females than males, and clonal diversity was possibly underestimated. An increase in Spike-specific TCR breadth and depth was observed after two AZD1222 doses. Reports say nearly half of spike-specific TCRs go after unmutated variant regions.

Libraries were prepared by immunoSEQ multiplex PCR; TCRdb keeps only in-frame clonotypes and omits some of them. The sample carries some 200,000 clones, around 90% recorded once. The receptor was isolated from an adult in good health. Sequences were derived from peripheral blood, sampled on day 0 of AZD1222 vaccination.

The DNA for the CDR3 is TGTGCCAGTAGTGGTGACTCCTACAATGAGCAGTTCTTC. Protein product: CASSGDSYNEQFF. The rearrangement joins TRBV19 to TRBJ2-1; no firm D call. This CDR3 is 13 amino acids long. V was shortened by 5 bases and J by 0 bases, with 5 bases between the two germline ends. Germline V gives CDR1 LNHDA, CDR2 SQIVND (reference sequence).